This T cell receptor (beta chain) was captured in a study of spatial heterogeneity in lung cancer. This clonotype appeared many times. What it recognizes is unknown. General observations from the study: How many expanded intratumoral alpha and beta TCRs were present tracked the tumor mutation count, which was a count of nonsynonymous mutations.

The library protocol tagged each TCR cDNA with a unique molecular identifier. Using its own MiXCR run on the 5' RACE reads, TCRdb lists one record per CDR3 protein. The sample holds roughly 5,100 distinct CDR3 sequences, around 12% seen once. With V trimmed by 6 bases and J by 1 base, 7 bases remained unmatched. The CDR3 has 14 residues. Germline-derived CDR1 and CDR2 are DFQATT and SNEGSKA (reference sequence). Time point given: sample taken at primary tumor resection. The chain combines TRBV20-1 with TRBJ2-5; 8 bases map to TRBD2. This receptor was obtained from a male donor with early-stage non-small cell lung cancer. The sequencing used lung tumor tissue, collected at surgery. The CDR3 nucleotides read TGCAGTGCCTTGCTAGCGGGCCGCCAAGAGACCCAGTACTTC. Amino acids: CSALLAGRQETQYF.